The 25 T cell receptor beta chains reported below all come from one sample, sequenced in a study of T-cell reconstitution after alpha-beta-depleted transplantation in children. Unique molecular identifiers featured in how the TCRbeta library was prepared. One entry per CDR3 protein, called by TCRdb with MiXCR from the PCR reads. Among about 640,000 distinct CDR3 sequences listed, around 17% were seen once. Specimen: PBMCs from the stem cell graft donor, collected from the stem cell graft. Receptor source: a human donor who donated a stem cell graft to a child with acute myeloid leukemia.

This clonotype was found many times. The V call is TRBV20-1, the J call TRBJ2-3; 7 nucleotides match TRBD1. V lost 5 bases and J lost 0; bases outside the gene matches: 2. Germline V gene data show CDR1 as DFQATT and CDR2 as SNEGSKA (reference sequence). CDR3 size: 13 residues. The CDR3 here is CSAGQASTDTQYF. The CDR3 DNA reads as TGCAGTGCTGGACAGGCAAGCACAGATACGCAGTATTTT.

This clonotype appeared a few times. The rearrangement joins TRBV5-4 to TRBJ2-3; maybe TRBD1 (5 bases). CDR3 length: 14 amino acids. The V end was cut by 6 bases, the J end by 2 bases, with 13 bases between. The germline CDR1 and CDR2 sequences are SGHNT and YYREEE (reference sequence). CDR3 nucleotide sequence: TGTGCCAGCACTCCAGGGCAGCCCACAGATACGCAGTATTTT. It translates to CASTPGQPTDTQYF.

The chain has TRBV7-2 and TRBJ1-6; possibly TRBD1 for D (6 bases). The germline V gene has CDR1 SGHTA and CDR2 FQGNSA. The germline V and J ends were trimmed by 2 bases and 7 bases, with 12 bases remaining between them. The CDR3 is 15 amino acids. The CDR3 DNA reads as TGTGCCAGCAGCTTAATAGGCCAGGGGAATTCACCCCTCCACTTT. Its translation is CASSLIGQGNSPLHF.

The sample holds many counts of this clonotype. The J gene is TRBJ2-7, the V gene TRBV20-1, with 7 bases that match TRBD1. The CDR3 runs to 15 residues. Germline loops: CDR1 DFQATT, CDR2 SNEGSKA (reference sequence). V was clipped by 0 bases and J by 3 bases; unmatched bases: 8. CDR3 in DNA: TGCAGTGCTAGAGATCTCGGCAGGGGGATCTACGAGCAGTACGTC. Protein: CSARDLGRGIYEQYV.

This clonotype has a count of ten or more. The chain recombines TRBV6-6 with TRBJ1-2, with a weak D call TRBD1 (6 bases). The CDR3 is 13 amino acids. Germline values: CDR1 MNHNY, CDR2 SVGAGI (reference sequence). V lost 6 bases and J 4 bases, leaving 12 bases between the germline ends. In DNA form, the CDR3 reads TGTGCCAGCAGGGGGGGCGGAAGCTATGGCTACACCTTC. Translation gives CASRGGGSYGYTF.

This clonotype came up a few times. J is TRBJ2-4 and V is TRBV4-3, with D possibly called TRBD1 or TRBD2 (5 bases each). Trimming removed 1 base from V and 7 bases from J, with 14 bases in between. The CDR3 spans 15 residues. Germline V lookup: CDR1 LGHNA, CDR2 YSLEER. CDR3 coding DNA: TGCGCCAGCAGCCAAGGTCCCGGGGCAGGGAACATTCAGTACTTC. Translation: CASSQGPGAGNIQYF.

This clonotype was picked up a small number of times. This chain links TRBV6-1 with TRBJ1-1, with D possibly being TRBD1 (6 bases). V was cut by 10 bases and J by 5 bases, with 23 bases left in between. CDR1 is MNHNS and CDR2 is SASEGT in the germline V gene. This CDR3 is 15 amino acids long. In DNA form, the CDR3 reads TGTGCCATCGCTCCTCTACAGGGCAAGGGGACTGAAGCTTTCTTT. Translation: CAIAPLQGKGTEAFF.

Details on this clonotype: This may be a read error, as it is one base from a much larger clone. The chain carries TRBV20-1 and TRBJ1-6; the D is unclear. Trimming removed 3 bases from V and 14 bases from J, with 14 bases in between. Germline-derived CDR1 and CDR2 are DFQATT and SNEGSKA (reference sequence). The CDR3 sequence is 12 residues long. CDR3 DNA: TGCAGTGCTAGCGGTGGCCCATCAGCCCTCCACTTT. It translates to CSASGGPSALHF.

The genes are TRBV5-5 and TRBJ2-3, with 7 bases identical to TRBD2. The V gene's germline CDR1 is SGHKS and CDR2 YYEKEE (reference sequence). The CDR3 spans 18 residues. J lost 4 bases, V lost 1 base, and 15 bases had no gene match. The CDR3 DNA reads TGTGCCAGCAGCTTGAGGTTGACTAGCCTATCCTTCCCAGATACGCAGTATTTT. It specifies CASSLRLTSLSFPDTQYF.

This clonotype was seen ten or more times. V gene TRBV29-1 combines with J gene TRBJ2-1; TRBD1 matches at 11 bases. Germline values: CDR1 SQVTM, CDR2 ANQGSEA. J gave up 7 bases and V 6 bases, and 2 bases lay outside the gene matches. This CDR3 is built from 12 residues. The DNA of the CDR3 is TGCAGCGTAGGGACAGGGGGGAATGAGCAGTTCTTC. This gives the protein CSVGTGGNEQFF.

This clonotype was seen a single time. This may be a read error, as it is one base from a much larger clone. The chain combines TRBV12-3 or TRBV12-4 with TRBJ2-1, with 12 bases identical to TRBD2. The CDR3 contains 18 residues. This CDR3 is CTSSLALWTSGESNEQFF. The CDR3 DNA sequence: TGTACCAGCAGTTTAGCTCTCTGGACTAGCGGGGAATCCAATGAGCAGTTCTTC.

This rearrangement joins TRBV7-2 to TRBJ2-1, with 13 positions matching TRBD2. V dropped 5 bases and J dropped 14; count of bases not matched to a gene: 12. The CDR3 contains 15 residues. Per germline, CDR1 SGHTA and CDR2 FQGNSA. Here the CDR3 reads CASSHGLAGAPLEFF. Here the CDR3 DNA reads TGTGCCAGCAGCCACGGACTAGCGGGGGCGCCGCTGGAGTTCTTC.

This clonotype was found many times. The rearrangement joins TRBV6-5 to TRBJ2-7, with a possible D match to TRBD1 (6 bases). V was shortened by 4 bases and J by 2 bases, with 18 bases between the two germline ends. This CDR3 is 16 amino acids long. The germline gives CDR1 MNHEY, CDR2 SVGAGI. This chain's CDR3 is CASSSPNMDRTYEQYF. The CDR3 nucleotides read TGTGCCAGCAGTTCCCCGAACATGGACAGAACCTACGAGCAGTACTTC.

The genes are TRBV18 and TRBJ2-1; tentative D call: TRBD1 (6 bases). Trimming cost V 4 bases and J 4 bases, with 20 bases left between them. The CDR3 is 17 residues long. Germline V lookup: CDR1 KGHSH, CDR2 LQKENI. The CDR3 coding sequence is TGTGCCAGCTCACAGGACAGTACTTCTCTAAAGTACAATGAGCAGTTCTTC. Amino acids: CASSQDSTSLKYNEQFF.

The CDR3 nucleotides read TGCAGTGCTAGATATCTGGGGACAGGGGGGATGAACACTGAAGCTTTCTTT. Translation gives CSARYLGTGGMNTEAFF. The chain links TRBV20-1 to TRBJ1-1; TRBD1 matches 11 bases. V lost 2 bases and J lost 0; bases outside the gene matches: 8. Per the germline V gene, CDR1 is DFQATT and CDR2 is SNEGSKA (reference sequence). The length of the CDR3 is 17 residues.

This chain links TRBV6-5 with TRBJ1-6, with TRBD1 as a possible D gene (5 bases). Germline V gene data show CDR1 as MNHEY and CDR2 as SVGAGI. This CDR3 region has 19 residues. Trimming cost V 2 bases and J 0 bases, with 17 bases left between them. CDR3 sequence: CASSYPVGEASSYNSPLHF. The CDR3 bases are TGTGCCAGCAGTTACCCCGTGGGGGAAGCCAGCTCCTATAATTCACCCCTCCACTTT.

The CDR3 protein is CAIGDQPQHF. As DNA, the CDR3 is TGTGCCATCGGGGATCAGCCCCAGCATTTT. This chain links TRBV24-1 with TRBJ1-5, with D uncertain. Looked up from germline, CDR1 is KGHDR and CDR2 is SFDVKD. Trimming shortened V by 11 bases and J by 5 bases, and 6 bases separated the two germline ends. The CDR3 has 10 amino acids.

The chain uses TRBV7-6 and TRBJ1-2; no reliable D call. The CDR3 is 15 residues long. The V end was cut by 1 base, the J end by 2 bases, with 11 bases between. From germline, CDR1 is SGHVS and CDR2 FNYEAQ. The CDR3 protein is CASSLGGPGNYGYTF. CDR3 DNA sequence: TGTGCCAGCAGCTTAGGAGGACCGGGGAACTATGGCTACACCTTC.

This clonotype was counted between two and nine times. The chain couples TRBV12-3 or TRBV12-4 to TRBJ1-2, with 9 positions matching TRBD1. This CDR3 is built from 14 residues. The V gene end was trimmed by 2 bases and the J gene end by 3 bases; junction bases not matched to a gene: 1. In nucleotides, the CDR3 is TGTGCCAGCAGTTTAAGGACAGGGGACTATGGCTACACCTTC. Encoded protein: CASSLRTGDYGYTF.

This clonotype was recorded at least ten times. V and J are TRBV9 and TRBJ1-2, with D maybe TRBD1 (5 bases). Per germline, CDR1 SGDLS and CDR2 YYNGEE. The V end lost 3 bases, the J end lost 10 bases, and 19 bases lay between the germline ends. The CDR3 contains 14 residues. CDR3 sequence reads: CASSEIGVGVAYTF. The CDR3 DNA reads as TGTGCCAGCAGCGAGATCGGAGTAGGGGTGGCCTACACCTTC.

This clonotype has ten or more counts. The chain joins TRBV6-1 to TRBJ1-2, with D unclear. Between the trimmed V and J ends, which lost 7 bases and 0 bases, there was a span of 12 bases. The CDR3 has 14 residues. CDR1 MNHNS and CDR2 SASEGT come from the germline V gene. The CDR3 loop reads CASIEVGANYGYTF. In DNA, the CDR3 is TGTGCCAGCATCGAGGTCGGAGCTAACTATGGCTACACCTTC.

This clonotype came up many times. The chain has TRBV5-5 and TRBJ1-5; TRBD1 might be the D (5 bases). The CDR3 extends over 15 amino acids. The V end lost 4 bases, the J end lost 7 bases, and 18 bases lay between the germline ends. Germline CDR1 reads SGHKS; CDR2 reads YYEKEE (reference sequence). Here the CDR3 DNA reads TGTGCCAGCAGCACAAGGGGCACCGCAGGGCAGCCCCAGCATTTT. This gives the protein CASSTRGTAGQPQHF.

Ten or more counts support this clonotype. CDR3 coding DNA: TGCAGTGCTGAAGGGGTCAAGACCCAGTACTTC. Its protein product is CSAEGVKTQYF. This chain uses TRBV20-1 with TRBJ2-5; a weak D match, TRBD1 (5 bases). This CDR3 has 11 residues. The V and J ends lost 5 bases and 6 bases respectively, with 10 bases between them. Germline V lookup: CDR1 DFQATT, CDR2 SNEGSKA (reference sequence).

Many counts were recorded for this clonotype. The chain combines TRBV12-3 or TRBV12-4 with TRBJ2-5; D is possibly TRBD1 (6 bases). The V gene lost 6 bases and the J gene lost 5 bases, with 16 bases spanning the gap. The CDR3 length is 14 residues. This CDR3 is CASSPGQILETQYF. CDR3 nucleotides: TGTGCCAGCAGCCCAGGACAGATTTTGGAGACCCAGTACTTC.

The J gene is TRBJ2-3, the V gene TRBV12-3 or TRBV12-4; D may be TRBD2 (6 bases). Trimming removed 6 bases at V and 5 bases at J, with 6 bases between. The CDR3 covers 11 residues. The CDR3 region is CASRTRDTQYF. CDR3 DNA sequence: TGTGCCAGCAGGACTAGAGATACGCAGTATTTT.